This T cell receptor beta chain was captured by sequencing in a study of OX40 agonist ivuxolimab in advanced cancers. Study at large: Ivuxolimab, an agonistic anti-OX40 (CD134) antibody, was given to patients. Enrollees could have had prior anti-PD-1, anti-PD-L1 or anti-CTLA-4 therapy, which 40% had received.

Some clones are missing from TCRdb's copy, which holds only in-frame ones; the method was immunoSEQ multiplex PCR. This table has around 36,000 clones, roughly 84% appearing once. Germline trimming cut 5 bases from V and 4 bases from J; bases unmatched to any gene: 8. This CDR3 has 15 amino acids. CDR1 and CDR2 (germline): SGHRS, YFSETQ. The receptor was derived from an adult with an advanced solid tumor such as melanoma, head and neck, liver or kidney cancer. The chain is built from TRBV5-1 and TRBJ1-2; 10 positions agree with TRBD1. Sequences were derived from CD4+ or CD8+ T cells sorted from blood, sampled in a trial of the OX40 agonist ivuxolimab. The CDR3 region has the DNA TGCGCCAGCAGGCGAGGGACAGGGGATTTCTATGGCTACACCTTC. This codes for CASRRGTGDFYGYTF.